This is a list of T cell receptor beta chains from one sample in a study of blood T cell repertoires in COVID-19. Data came from immunoSEQ multiplex PCR; TCRdb stores just in-frame clones and leaves some out. This sample carries 200,000 to 250,000 clones, 86% of them seen once, and the ten largest clones take 10% to 13%. Sequencing was carried out using peripheral blood. The origin of the receptors is a woman in her fifties or sixties with COVID-19, enrolled during active disease. Both conserved end residues are part of each CDR3. Each record gives: D gene, J gene, V gene, clone size, CDR3 DNA, CDR3 protein. The D gene is left open where the match is weak. The size field is filled for only some rows; it gives once, few, many or a size class.

. TRBJ1-5 TRBV6-1 . TGTGCCAGCAGTGAAAGTTCAGGGGTTTACAATCAGCCCCAGCATTTT CASSESSGVYNQPQHF
. TRBJ1-5 TRBV6-6 . TGTGCCAGCAGTCTCTTGGGTTTTGGCGGGCCTAATCAGCCCCAGCATTTT CASSLLGFGGPNQPQHF
TRBD1 TRBJ2-3 TRBV7-9 . TGTGCCAGCAGCTTAACAGGGGATAGCACAGATACGCAGTATTTT CASSLTGDSTDTQYF
TRBD1 TRBJ2-5 TRBV5-4 once TGTGCCAGCAGTCCAGGGGGTGGTCAAGAGACCCAGTACTTC CASSPGGGQETQYF
. TRBJ1-2 TRBV6-2/TRBV6-3 . TGTGCCAGCAGTTACGGGACATATAACTATGGCTACACCTTC CASSYGTYNYGYTF
. TRBJ1-3 TRBV6-5 . TGTGCCAGCAGGGACCTCTACAGGGCTGGAAACACCATATATTTT CASRDLYRAGNTIYF
. TRBJ2-5 TRBV5-1 . TGCGCCAGCAGCTTAGGGGGTAAAATATTCCAAGAGACCCAGTACTTC CASSLGGKIFQETQYF
. TRBJ1-4 TRBV19 . TGTGCCAGTCGCTGGACAGCAACTAATGAAAAACTGTTTTTT CASRWTATNEKLFF
TRBD1 TRBJ1-4 TRBV6-1 . TGTGCCAGCAGTGAATCAGCCAGGGGGCTTATTGCAACTAATGAAAAACTGTTTTTT CASSESARGLIATNEKLFF
TRBD1 TRBJ1-1 TRBV28 . TGTGCCAGCAGTTACCTTTTTAGGACAGGGGGTGCGGAAGCTTTCTTT CASSYLFRTGGAEAFF
. TRBJ1-5 TRBV2 . TGTGCCAGCAGTCTTAACGGGGGACAGCCCCAGCATTTT CASSLNGGQPQHF
. TRBJ2-6 TRBV13 . TGTGCCAGCAGCTTACGCGCGCGTGCTGGGGCCAACGTCCTGACTTTC CASSLRARAGANVLTF
. TRBJ2-2 TRBV27 . TGTGCCAGCAGTCAAACCAGGGCCGGGGAGCTGTTTTTT CASSQTRAGELFF
. TRBJ1-1 TRBV27 . TGTGCCAGCAGTTTCGGGGGGAACACTGAAGCTTTCTTT CASSFGGNTEAFF
TRBD2 TRBJ2-7 TRBV7-2 . TGTGCCAGCAGCGCGAGCGGGGGGGCCCCCCTCGGCTACGAGCAGTACTTC CASSASGGAPLGYEQYF
TRBD1 TRBJ1-5 TRBV28 . TGTTGGACAGGGGATCAGGGGCATCAGCCCCAGCATTTT CWTGDQGHQPQHF
. TRBJ1-2 TRBV28 few TGTGCCAGCAGCCCGCCGGGAGGCTATGGCTACACCTTC CASSPPGGYGYTF
TRBD1 TRBJ1-4 TRBV27 few TGTGCCAGCAGTCCCATCCGGGACAGGAATGAAAAACTGTTTTTT CASSPIRDRNEKLFF
. TRBJ2-2 TRBV19 . TGTGCCAGTAGTATATCGGGGCCTTCTTTGGTAGGGGGGAACACCGGGGAGCTGTTTTTT CASSISGPSLVGGNTGELFF
TRBD2 TRBJ2-1 TRBV3-1/TRBV3-2 once TGTGCCAGCAGCCAAGGCAGCGGGGGGGTAGGCGAGCAGTTCTTC CASSQGSGGVGEQFF
. TRBJ1-1 TRBV9 few TGTGCCAGCAGCGTAGCCCAGAACACTGAAGCTTTCTTT CASSVAQNTEAFF
. TRBJ1-1 TRBV5-1 . TGCGCCAGCAGCTTAACGTTAACGACAGTCACTGAAGCTTTCTTT CASSLTLTTVTEAFF
. TRBJ2-2 TRBV12-3/TRBV12-4 . TGTGCCAGCAAAATGGGTCGGAGCGGGGAGCTGTTTTTT CASKMGRSGELFF
. TRBJ1-2 TRBV24-1 . TGTGCCACCAGTGATTTAAAAGGGGATGGGGACTATGGCTACACCTTC CATSDLKGDGDYGYTF
TRBD1 TRBJ1-1 TRBV19 . TGTGCCAGTAGGGCCATTTTGCAGGGGGTGAGTACTGAAGCTTTCTTT CASRAILQGVSTEAFF
TRBD2 TRBJ2-1 TRBV28 . TGTGCCAGCAAATCGGGGGGTTCCTACAATGAGCAGTTCTTC CASKSGGSYNEQFF
TRBD1 TRBJ2-5 TRBV19 . TGTGCCAGTAGTATAATGACAGGGTGGGAGACCCAGTACTTC CASSIMTGWETQYF
TRBD2 TRBJ2-7 TRBV7-2 . TGTGCCAGCAGCTATAGCGGGGGGGCCGGTTACGAGCAGTACTTC CASSYSGGAGYEQYF
. TRBJ2-2 TRBV6-6 . TGTGCCAGCAGTTACCCCGGACGGGGCACCGGGGAGCTGTTTTTT CASSYPGRGTGELFF
. TRBJ2-3 TRBV7-9 . TGTGCCAGCAGCTTGATCTACACAGATACGCAGTATTTT CASSLIYTDTQYF
. TRBJ1-3 TRBV24-1 . TGTGCCGTTTCGGAGCCCTCTGGAAACACCATATATTTT CAVSEPSGNTIYF
. TRBJ1-1 TRBV5-1 once TGCGCCAGCAGCTTGGGAGGGGGAACTGAAGCTTTCTTT CASSLGGGTEAFF
. TRBJ1-1 TRBV12-5 . TGTGCTAGTGAGTCGGGTCCCACTGAAGCTTTCTTT CASESGPTEAFF